This T cell receptor (beta chain) originates from a study of blood T cell repertoires in COVID-19. Study-level information: Recovery meant two consecutive negative NP/OP PCR tests, professional clearance, or resolved symptoms. PBMCs, B-cell-depleted T cells, or T cells were the source of the cDNA or gDNA that made up the material. Material from acute and convalescent COVID-19 was sourced from the United States, Italy and Spain.

Authors' data handling: Amplification of reference gene primers was used by the study to estimate nucleated cell counts. Repertoires were generated with immunoSEQ multiplex PCR, while TCRdb's copy carries only in-frame clones and drops some. Clone size and the V and J calls come from that table; the DNA yielded D and trimming. The profile shows around 290,000 clones, 85% to 90% of them singletons. The CDR3 extends over 16 amino acids. Germline assignment: CDR1 LGHDT and CDR2 YNNKEL (reference sequence). The germline V and J ends were trimmed by 1 base and 1 base, with 13 bases remaining between them.

Sequenced material: PBMCs or T cells enriched from blood (not recorded which). This rearrangement joins TRBV3-1 (or the pseudogene TRBV3-2) to TRBJ2-5; D might be TRBD2 (6 bases). The sequence was obtained from a woman aged 60-75 years in a cohort exposed to, infected with or recovered from COVID-19 (not recorded which). CDR3 residues: CASSQVSSGPQETQYF. Written as DNA, the CDR3 is TGTGCCAGCAGCCAAGTTAGTAGCGGACCCCAAGAGACCCAGTACTTC.